The 9 T cell receptor beta chains given below trace back to one sample, sequenced in a study of control samples from healthy donors and cancer patients. Sequencing was performed with immunoSEQ multiplex PCR; in TCRdb, only in-frame clones are kept and a portion is missing. The table lists roughly 370,000 clones, about nine tenths of them singletons, with more than 6% in the top ten. The sequenced material came from PBMCs. All receptors come from a man aged 40-49 years with head and neck cancer.

This chain links TRBV4-2 with TRBJ2-1; 7 nucleotides line up with TRBD2. Germline CDR1 reads LGHNA; CDR2 reads YNFKEQ. V shed 1 base, J shed 9 bases, and the junction held 9 bases outside the gene matches. The CDR3 extends over 15 amino acids. The CDR3 is CASSQGGSAGVEQFF. For the CDR3, the DNA is TGTGCCAGCAGCCAAGGAGGATCCGCGGGGGTTGAGCAGTTCTTC.

For this clone: The CDR3 does not close with the conserved phenylalanine or tryptophan, likely indicating a read error. The V call is TRBV12-3 or TRBV12-4, the J call TRBJ1-2, with D hard to call. Trimming left V 6 bases short and J 4 bases short, with 12 bases between. This CDR3 has 13 amino acids. CDR3 loop: CASRQHEFYGYTL. The CDR3 bases are TGTGCCAGCAGACAGCACGAGTTCTATGGCTACACCCTC.

V is TRBV27 and J is TRBJ2-3, with unresolved D. This CDR3 spans 12 amino acids. Germline V gives CDR1 MNHEY, CDR2 SMNVEV (reference sequence). Trimming cost V 6 bases and J 6 bases, with 10 bases left between them. The CDR3 coding sequence is TGTGCCAGCAGCGATCAGGTTGATACGCAGTATTTT. Translated, it gives CASSDQVDTQYF.

This clone was seen just once. V is TRBV7-9 and J is TRBJ2-7, with 7 nucleotides matching TRBD1. Unmatched junction bases numbered 2, after V lost 9 bases and J lost 0 bases. The CDR3 spans 12 residues. In germline, CDR1 is SEHNR, CDR2 FQNEAQ (reference sequence). CDR3 in amino acids: CARRQGSYEQYF. CDR3 nucleotide sequence: TGTGCCAGGCGACAGGGCTCCTACGAGCAGTACTTC.

V is TRBV18 and J is TRBJ1-1; D possibly corresponds to TRBD1 (6 bases). The CDR3 sequence is 17 residues long. Trimming shortened V by 0 bases and J by 6 bases, and 20 bases separated the two germline ends. From germline, CDR1 is KGHSH and CDR2 LQKENI. Written as DNA, the CDR3 is TGTGCCAGCTCACCACCGCTATACCCTGACAGGCCCGCTGAAGCTTTCTTT. The encoded protein is CASSPPLYPDRPAEAFF.

The rearrangement joins TRBV11-2 to TRBJ2-3; D might be TRBD1 (5 bases). Looked up from germline, CDR1 is SGHAT and CDR2 is FQNNGV. The V and J ends lost 4 bases and 4 bases respectively, with 27 bases between them. CDR3 length: 19 amino acids. In DNA form, the CDR3 reads TGTGCCAGCAGCTCGAACAGGTTTCAGGCCGTAAAGGGGTCAGATACGCAGTATTTT. Translating it yields CASSSNRFQAVKGSDTQYF.

The chain recombines TRBV18 with TRBJ2-3; a possible D gene is TRBD2 (5 bases). In germline, CDR1 is KGHSH, CDR2 LQKENI. The V gene lost 3 bases and the J gene lost 5 bases, with 15 bases spanning the gap. The CDR3 spans 15 residues. The CDR3: CASSPPEGERDTQYF. The DNA of the CDR3 is TGTGCCAGCTCACCTCCCGAGGGCGAAAGAGATACGCAGTATTTT.

V gene TRBV14 combines with J gene TRBJ2-7; D possibly uses TRBD1 or TRBD2 (5 bases each). Germline V CDR1 and CDR2: SGHDN, FVKESK. The CDR3 extends over 15 amino acids. The V gene lost 2 bases and the J gene lost 4 bases, with 15 bases spanning the gap. CDR3 sequence: CASSQLGVPPYEQYF. The CDR3 coding sequence is TGTGCCAGCAGCCAATTGGGGGTTCCCCCTTACGAGCAGTACTTC.

The chain employs TRBV9 and TRBJ2-6; no definite D call. V was clipped by 3 bases and J by 0 bases, with 1 base between them. The length of the CDR3 is 13 residues. Germline CDR1 is SGDLS and CDR2 is YYNGEE. This chain's CDR3 is CASSGSGANVLTF. CDR3 in DNA: TGTGCCAGCAGCGGCTCTGGGGCCAACGTCCTGACTTTC.